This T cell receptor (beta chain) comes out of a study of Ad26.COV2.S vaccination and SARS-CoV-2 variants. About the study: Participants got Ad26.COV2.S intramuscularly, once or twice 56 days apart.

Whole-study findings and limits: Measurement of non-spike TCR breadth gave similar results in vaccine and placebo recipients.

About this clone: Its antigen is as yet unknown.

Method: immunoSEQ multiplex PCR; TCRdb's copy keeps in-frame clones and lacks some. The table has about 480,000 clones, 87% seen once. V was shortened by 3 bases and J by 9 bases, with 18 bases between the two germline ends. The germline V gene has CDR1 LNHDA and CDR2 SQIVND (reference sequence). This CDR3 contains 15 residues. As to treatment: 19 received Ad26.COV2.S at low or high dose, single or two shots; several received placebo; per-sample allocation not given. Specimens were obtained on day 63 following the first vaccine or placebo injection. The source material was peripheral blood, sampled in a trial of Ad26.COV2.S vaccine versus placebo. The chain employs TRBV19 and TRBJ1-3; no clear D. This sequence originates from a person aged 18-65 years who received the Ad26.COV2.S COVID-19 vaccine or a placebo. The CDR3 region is CASSILDGGESTIYF. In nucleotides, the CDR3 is TGTGCCAGTAGTATTTTGGATGGTGGGGAGTCCACCATATATTTT.